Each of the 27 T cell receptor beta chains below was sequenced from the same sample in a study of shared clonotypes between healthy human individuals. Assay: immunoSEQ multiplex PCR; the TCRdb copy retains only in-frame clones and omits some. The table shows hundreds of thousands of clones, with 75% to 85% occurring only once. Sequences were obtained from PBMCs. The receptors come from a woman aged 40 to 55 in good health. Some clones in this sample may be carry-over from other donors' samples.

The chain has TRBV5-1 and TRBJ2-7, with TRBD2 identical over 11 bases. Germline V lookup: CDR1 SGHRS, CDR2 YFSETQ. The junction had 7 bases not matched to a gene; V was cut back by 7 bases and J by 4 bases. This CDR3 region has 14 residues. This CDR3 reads CASGDTSGSYEQYF. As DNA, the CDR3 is TGCGCCAGCGGGGATACTAGCGGGAGTTACGAGCAGTACTTC.

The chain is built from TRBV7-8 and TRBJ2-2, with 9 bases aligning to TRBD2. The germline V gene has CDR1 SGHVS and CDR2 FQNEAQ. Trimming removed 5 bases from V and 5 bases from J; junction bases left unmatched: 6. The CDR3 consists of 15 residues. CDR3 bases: TGTGCCAGCAGCCGAGCGGGGGGCGGTACCGGGGAGCTGTTTTTT. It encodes CASSRAGGGTGELFF.

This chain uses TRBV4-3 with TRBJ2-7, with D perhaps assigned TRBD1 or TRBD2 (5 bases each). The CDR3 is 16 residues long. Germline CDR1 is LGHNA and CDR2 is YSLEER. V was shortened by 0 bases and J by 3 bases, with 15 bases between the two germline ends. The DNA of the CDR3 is TGCGCCAGCAGCCAAGATGAGAGGGACGTTAGCTACGAGCAGTACTTC. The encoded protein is CASSQDERDVSYEQYF.

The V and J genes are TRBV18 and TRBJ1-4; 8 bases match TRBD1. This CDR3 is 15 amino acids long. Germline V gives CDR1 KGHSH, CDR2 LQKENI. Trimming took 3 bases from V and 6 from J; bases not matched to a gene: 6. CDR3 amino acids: CASSPNQGADEKLFF. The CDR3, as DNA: TGTGCCAGCTCACCGAATCAGGGGGCGGATGAAAAACTGTTTTTT.

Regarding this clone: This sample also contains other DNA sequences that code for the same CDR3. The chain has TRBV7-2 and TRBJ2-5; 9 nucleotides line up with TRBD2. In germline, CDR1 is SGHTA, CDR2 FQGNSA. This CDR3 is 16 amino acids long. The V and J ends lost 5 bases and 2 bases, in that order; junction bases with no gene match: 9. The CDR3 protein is CASSAYSGSRQETQYF. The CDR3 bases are TGTGCCAGCAGCGCGTATAGCGGGAGTCGTCAAGAGACCCAGTACTTC.

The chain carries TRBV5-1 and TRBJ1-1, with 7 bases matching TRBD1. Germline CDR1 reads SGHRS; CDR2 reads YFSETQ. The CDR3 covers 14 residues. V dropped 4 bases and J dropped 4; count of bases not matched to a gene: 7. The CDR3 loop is CASSLTGEITEAFF. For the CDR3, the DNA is TGCGCCAGCAGCCTTACAGGGGAAATCACTGAAGCTTTCTTT.

The CDR3 loop is CASSEGGRPNTGELFF. For the CDR3, the DNA is TGTGCCAGCAGCGAAGGCGGCCGCCCTAACACCGGGGAGCTGTTTTTT. J is TRBJ2-2 and V is TRBV9; D gene uncertain. The V gene's germline CDR1 is SGDLS and CDR2 YYNGEE. Trimming stripped 3 bases from V and 2 bases from J, with 14 bases between. The CDR3 sequence is 16 residues long.

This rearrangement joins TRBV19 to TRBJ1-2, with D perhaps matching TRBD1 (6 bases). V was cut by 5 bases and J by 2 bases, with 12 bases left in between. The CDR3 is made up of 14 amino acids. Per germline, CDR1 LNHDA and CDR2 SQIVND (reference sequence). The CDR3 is CASSPGGSNYGYTF. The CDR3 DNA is TGTGCCAGTAGTCCGGGGGGCAGCAACTATGGCTACACCTTC.

DNA for the CDR3: TGTGCCAGCAGCGAAGAGGGGGTAGGGTCACCCCTCCACTTT. This translates into CASSEEGVGSPLHF. V and J are TRBV7-2 and TRBJ1-6; possibly TRBD1 for D (6 bases). Germline values: CDR1 SGHTA, CDR2 FQGNSA. The CDR3 consists of 14 residues. Trimming pared 5 bases from V and 10 bases from J, leaving 15 bases between.

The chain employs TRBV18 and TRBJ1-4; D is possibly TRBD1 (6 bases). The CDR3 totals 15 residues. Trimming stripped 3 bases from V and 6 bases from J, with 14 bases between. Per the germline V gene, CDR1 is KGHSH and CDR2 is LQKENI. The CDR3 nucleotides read TGTGCCAGCTCACCCCTGGGGGGGGCCGATGAAAAACTGTTTTTT. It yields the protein CASSPLGGADEKLFF.

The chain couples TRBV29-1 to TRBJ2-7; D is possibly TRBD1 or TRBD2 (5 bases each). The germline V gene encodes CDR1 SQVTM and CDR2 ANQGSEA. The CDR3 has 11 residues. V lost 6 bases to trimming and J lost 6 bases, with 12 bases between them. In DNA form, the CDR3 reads TGCAGCGTCTCCGCTGGGGGCGAGCAGTACTTC. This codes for CSVSAGGEQYF.

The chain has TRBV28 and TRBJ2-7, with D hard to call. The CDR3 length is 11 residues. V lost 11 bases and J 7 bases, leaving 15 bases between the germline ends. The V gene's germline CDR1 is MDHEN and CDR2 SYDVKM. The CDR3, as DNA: TGTGCCTCTACGCTGGCGAGGGAGCAGTACTTC. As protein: CASTLAREQYF.

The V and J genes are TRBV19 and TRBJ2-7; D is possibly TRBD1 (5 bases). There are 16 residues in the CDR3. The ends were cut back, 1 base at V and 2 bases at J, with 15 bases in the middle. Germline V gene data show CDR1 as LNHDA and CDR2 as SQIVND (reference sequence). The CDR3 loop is CASSIGGPLSPYEQYF. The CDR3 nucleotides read TGTGCCAGTAGTATAGGGGGCCCCCTCAGCCCCTACGAGCAGTACTTC. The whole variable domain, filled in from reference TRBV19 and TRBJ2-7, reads DGGITQSPKYLFRKEGQNVTLSCEQNLNHDAMYWYRQDPGQGLRLIYYSQIVNDFQKGDIAEGYSVSREKKESFPLTVTSAQKNPTAFYLCASSIGGPLSPYEQYFGPGTRLTVT.

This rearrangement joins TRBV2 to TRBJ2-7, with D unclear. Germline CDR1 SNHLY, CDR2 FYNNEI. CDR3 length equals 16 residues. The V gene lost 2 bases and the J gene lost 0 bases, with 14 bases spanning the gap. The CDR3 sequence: CASSEIPDLLSYEQYF. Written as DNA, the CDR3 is TGTGCCAGCAGTGAAATTCCGGACCTCCTCTCCTACGAGCAGTACTTC.

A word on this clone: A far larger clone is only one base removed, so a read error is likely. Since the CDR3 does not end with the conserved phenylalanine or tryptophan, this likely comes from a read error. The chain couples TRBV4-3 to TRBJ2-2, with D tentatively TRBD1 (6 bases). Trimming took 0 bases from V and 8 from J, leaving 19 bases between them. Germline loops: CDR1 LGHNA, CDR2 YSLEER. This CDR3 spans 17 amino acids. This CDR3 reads CASSQDSWAGVAGELFL. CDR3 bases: TGCGCCAGCAGCCAAGATTCATGGGCAGGGGTCGCAGGGGAGCTGTTTCTT.

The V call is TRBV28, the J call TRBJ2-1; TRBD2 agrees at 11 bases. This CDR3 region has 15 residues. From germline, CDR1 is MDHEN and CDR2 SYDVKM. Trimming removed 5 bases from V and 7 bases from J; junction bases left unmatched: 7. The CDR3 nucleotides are TGTGCCAGCAGTCCCGGGACTAGCGGAGGGAATGAGCAGTTCTTC. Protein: CASSPGTSGGNEQFF. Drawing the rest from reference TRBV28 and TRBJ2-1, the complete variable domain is DVKVTQSSRYLVKRTGEKVFLECVQDMDHENMFWYRQDPGLGLRLIYFSYDVKMKEKGDIPEGYSVSREKKERFSLILESASTNQTSMYLCASSPGTSGGNEQFFGPGTRLTVL.

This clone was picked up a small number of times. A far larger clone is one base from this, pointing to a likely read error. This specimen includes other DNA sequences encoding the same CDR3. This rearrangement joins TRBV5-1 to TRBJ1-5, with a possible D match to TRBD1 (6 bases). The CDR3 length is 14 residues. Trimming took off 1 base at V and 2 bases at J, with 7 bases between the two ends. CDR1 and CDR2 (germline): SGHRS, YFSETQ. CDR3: CASSLSGGNQPQHF. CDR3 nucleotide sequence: TGCGCCAGCAGCTTGTCAGGGGGCAATCAGCCCCAGCATTTT.

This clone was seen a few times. CDR3 loop: CASSPGPHYEQYF. The CDR3 region has the DNA TGTGCCAGCAGCCCCGGGCCCCACTACGAGCAGTACTTC. The rearrangement links TRBV7-3 to TRBJ2-7; D remains unclear. The CDR3 has 13 residues. Germline loops: CDR1 SGHTA, CDR2 FQGTGA. Trimming took 5 bases from V and 3 from J, leaving 11 bases between them.

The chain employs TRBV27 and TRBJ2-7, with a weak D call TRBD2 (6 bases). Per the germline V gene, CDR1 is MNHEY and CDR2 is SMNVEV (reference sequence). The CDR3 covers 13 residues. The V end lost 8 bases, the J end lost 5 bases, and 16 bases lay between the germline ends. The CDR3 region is CASARGSRNEQYF. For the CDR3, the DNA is TGTGCCAGCGCACGGGGGAGCAGGAACGAGCAGTACTTC.

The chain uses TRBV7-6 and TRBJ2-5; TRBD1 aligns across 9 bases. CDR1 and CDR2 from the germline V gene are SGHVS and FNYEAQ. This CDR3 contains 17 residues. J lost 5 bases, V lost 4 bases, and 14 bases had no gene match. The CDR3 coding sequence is TGTGCCAGCAGCTCCCTCCCGGGACAGGGTTTGGGGGAGACCCAGTACTTC. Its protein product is CASSSLPGQGLGETQYF.

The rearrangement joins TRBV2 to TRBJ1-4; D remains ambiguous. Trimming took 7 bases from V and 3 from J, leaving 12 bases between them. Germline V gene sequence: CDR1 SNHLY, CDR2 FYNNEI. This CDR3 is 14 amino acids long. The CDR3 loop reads CASKGGLSNEKLFF. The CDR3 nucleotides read TGTGCCAGCAAGGGAGGTCTTTCTAATGAAAAACTGTTTTTT.

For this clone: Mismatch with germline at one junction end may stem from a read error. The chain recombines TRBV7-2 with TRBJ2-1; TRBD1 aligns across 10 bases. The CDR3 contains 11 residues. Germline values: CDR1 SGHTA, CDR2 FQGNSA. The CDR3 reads CASSLGQGLLF. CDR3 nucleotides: TGTGCCAGCAGCTTGGGACAGGGGTTACTCTTC.

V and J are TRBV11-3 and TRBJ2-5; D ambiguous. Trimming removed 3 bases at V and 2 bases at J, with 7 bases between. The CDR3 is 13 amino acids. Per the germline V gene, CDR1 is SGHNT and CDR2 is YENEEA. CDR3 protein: CASSFGPQETQYF. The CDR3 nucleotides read TGTGCCAGCAGCTTTGGGCCTCAAGAGACCCAGTACTTC.

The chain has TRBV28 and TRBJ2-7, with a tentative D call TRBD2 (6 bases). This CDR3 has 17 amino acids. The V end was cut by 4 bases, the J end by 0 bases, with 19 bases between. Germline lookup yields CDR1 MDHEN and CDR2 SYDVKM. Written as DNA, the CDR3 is TGTGCCAGCAGTTCTCGGAGGGGCGACCTCATCTCCTACGAGCAGTACTTC. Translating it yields CASSSRRGDLISYEQYF.

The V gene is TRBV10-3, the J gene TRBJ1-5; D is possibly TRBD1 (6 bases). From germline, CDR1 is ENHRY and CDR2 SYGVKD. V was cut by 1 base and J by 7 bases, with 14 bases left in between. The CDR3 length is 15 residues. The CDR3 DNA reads TGTGCCATCAGTGAGTTACAGGGTTGGGGCCAGCCCCAGCATTTT. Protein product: CAISELQGWGQPQHF.

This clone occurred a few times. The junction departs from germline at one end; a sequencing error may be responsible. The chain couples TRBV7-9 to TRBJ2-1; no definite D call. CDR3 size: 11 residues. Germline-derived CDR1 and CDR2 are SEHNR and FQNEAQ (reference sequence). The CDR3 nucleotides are TGTGCCAGCAGCCAATACACTGAGCAGTTCTTC. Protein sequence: CASSQYTEQFF.

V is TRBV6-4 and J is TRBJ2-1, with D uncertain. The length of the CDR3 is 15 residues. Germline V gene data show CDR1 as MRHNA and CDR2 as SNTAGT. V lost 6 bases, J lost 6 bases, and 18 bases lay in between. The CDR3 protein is CASSKENSSPNEQFF. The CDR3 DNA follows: TGTGCCAGCAGCAAAGAAAATAGTAGTCCCAATGAGCAGTTCTTC.